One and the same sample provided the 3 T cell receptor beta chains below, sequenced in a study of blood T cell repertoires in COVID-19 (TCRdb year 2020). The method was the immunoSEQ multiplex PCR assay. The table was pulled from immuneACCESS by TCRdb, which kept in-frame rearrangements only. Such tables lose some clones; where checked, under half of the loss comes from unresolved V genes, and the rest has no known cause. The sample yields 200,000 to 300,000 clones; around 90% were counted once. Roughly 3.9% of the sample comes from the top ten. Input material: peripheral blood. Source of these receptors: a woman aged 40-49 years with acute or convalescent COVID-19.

CDR3 loop: CASSSQGTSGNTIYF. The CDR3 DNA reads TGCGCCAGCAGCTCACAGGGGACCTCTGGAAACACCATATATTTT. The chain is built from TRBV5-1 and TRBJ1-3; 7 bases agree with TRBD1. The junction had 3 bases not matched to a gene; V was cut back by 3 bases and J by 0 bases. The V gene's germline CDR1 is SGHRS and CDR2 YFSETQ. The CDR3 is 15 amino acids.

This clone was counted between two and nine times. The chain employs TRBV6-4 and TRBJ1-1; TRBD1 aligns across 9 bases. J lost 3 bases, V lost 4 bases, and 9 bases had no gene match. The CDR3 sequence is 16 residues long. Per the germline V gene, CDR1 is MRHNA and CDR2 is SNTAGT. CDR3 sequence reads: CASSASYRGPDTEAFF. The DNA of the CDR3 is TGTGCCAGCAGTGCATCATACAGGGGGCCCGACACTGAAGCTTTCTTT.

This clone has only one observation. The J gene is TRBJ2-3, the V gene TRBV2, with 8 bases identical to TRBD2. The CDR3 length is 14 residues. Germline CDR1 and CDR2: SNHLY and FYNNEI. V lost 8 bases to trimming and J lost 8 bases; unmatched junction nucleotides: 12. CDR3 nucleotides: TGTGCCAGCCCCGGGACTAGTGGAATGGGTACGCAGTATTTT. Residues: CASPGTSGMGTQYF.